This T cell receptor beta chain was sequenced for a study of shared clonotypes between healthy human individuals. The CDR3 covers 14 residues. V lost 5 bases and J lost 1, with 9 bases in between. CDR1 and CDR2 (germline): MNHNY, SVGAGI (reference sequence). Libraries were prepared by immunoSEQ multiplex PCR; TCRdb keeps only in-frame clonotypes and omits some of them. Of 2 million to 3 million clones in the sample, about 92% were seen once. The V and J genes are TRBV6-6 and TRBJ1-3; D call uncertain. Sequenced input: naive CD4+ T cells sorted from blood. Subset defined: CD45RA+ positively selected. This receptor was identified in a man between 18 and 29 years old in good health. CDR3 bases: TGTGCCAGCAGTAACTTGGGATCTGGAAACACCATATATTTT. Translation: CASSNLGSGNTIYF.